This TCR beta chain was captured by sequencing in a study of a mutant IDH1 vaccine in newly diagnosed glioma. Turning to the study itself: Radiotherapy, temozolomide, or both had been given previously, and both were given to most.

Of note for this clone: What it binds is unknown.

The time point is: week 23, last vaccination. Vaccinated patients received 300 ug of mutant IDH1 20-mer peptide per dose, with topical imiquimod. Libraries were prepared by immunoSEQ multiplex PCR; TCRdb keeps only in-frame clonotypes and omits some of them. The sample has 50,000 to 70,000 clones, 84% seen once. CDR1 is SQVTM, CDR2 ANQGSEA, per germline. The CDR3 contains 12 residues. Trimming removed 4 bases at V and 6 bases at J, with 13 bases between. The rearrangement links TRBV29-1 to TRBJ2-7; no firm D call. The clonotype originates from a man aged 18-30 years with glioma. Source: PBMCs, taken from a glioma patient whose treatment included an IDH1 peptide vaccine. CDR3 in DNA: TGCAGCGTTGGAAAGGGATCGGGCGAGCAGTACTTC. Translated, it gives CSVGKGSGEQYF.